This TCR beta chain was observed in a study of blood T cell repertoires in COVID-19. Study information: In each case, the material was cDNA or gDNA derived from T cells, B-cell-depleted T cells, or PBMCs.

Germline V gives CDR1 MNHNY, CDR2 SVGAGI (reference sequence). This CDR3 is built from 16 residues. V lost 0 bases to trimming and J lost 2 bases, with 12 bases between them. Grouping used clinical history reported by participants in a survey and questionnaire. In the source study's methods: Amplification from reference gene primers served as the basis for estimated nucleated cell counts. TCRdb's copy holds only in-frame clones and misses some; the assay was immunoSEQ multiplex PCR. The V and J calls and the clone size are those of that table, but D and trimming were determined from the DNA. This repertoire shows around 250,000 clones, about 90% found once; its top ten account for 1% to 1.5%.

This chain links TRBV6-6 with TRBJ2-3; D call uncertain. Sequencing used PBMCs or T cells enriched from blood (not recorded which). This TCR derives from a human donor in a cohort exposed to, infected with or recovered from COVID-19 (not recorded which). The donor label of this sample is uncertain. The DNA for the CDR3 is TGTGCCAGCAGTTACTCGACACCTCCCCCCACAGATACGCAGTATTTT. This encodes CASSYSTPPPTDTQYF.